The 26 T cell receptor beta chains below come from one sample, sequenced in a study of post-analysis software for immune sequencing data. Study results and caveats: Controls had lower frequencies than patients of 4 or 5 TRBV segments, which included TRBV5-6, TRBV5-1 and TRBV20-1.

Sequencing libraries made from TCR beta cDNA carried unique molecular identifiers. TCRdb analysed the PCR reads with MiXCR anew, one entry per CDR3 protein. The sample consists of about 460,000 distinct CDR3 sequences, roughly 45% of them appearing once. Antigens of these TCRs are unknown. Material: blood. The receptor set was obtained from a girl aged 5-17 years with multiple sclerosis.

This clonotype came up once. The J gene is TRBJ1-2, the V gene TRBV6-6; a possible D gene is TRBD1 (5 bases). V lost 5 bases to trimming and J lost 10 bases, with 17 bases between them. Germline-derived CDR1 and CDR2 are MNHNY and SVGAGI (reference sequence). The CDR3 consists of 13 residues. The CDR3 loop is CASSPRTGRHYTF. CDR3 nucleotides: TGTGCCAGCAGTCCCCGCACAGGACGTCACTACACCTTC.

This clonotype occurred a few times. V is TRBV14 and J is TRBJ2-7, with 8 bases matching TRBD1. Germline trimming cut 4 bases from V and 2 bases from J; bases unmatched to any gene: 4. Germline CDR1 SGHDN, CDR2 FVKESK. CDR3 length equals 14 residues. The CDR3 region is CASSRGQGPYEQYF. CDR3 sequence (DNA): TGTGCCAGCAGCCGAGGACAGGGACCCTACGAGCAGTACTTC.

The genes are TRBV12-3 or TRBV12-4 and TRBJ2-7; TRBD1 matches at 7 bases. This CDR3 has 13 amino acids. Unmatched junction bases numbered 6, after V lost 6 bases and J lost 4 bases. For the CDR3, the DNA is TGTGCCAGCAGGGGACAGAATATTTACGAGCAGTACTTC. Translating it yields CASRGQNIYEQYF.

The chain combines TRBV7-2 with TRBJ1-1; the D gene is possibly TRBD1 (5 bases). Trimming took 5 bases from V and 5 from J, leaving 12 bases between them. The CDR3 length is 13 residues. CDR1 SGHTA and CDR2 FQGNSA come from the germline V gene. This CDR3 reads CASSIGEGTEAFF. The CDR3 DNA sequence: TGTGCCAGCAGCATAGGGGAAGGGACTGAAGCTTTCTTT.

This sequence joins TRBV21-1 and TRBJ2-1; the D call in the table, TRBD2, was not verified against the DNA. TRBV21-1 is an annotated pseudogene. This CDR3 spans 15 amino acids. CDR3 DNA sequence: TGTGCCAGCAGCCCCGGGGCGGCGGGAGGCAGTAAGCAGTTCTTC. Protein: CASSPGAAGGSKQFF.

This chain links TRBV10-2 with TRBJ2-1; TRBD2 might be the D (5 bases). Trimming took off 7 bases at V and 6 bases at J, with 16 bases between the two ends. Germline V gene data show CDR1 as WSHSY and CDR2 as SAAADI. This CDR3 has 14 amino acids. CDR3 residues: CASIINGLLNEQFF. DNA of the CDR3: TGCGCCAGCATTATAAACGGACTTCTCAATGAGCAGTTCTTC.

This clonotype has more than one count but fewer than ten. This chain joins TRBV18 and TRBJ2-1; 7 bases agree with TRBD2. J lost 6 bases, V lost 5 bases, and 7 bases had no gene match. From germline, CDR1 is KGHSH and CDR2 LQKENI. The CDR3 has 14 residues. CDR3 protein: CASSSSGEGNEQFF. The CDR3 bases are TGTGCCAGCTCATCTTCGGGGGAGGGCAATGAGCAGTTCTTC.

This chain uses TRBV28 with TRBJ2-1, with no clear D. V lost 1 base and J lost 8, with 9 bases in between. The CDR3 spans 13 residues. Germline CDR1 MDHEN, CDR2 SYDVKM. This CDR3 reads CASSLFGRYEQFF. The CDR3 nucleotides read TGTGCCAGCAGTTTATTCGGGCGCTATGAGCAGTTCTTC.

The chain is built from TRBV3-1 and TRBJ1-4; no definite D call. The CDR3 totals 16 residues. The V end was cut by 0 bases, the J end by 5 bases, with 13 bases between. Looked up from germline, CDR1 is LGHDT and CDR2 is YNNKEL (reference sequence). CDR3 sequence reads: CASSQDPGIGNEKLFF. CDR3 bases: TGTGCCAGCAGCCAAGACCCGGGGATAGGGAATGAAAAACTGTTTTTT.

This chain connects TRBV5-5 to TRBJ1-2; unclear D gene. In germline, CDR1 is SGHKS, CDR2 YYEKEE (reference sequence). Between the trimmed V and J ends, which lost 0 bases and 8 bases, there was a span of 14 bases. The CDR3 has 14 residues. CDR3 sequence: CASSLVATGRGYTF. CDR3 sequence (DNA): TGTGCCAGCAGCTTGGTTGCCACTGGACGAGGCTACACCTTC. Full variable domain (missing parts from reference TRBV5-5 and TRBJ1-2): DAGVTQSPTHLIKTRGQQVTLRCSPISGHKSVSWYQQVLGQGPQFIFQYYEKEERGRGNFPDRFSARQFPNYSSELNVNALLLGDSALYLCASSLVATGRGYTFGSGTRLTVV.

The chain uses TRBV6-2 or TRBV6-3 and TRBJ1-2; 7 nucleotides agree with TRBD1. The germline V gene encodes CDR1 MNHEY and CDR2 SVGEGT. Unmatched junction bases numbered 5, after V lost 9 bases and J lost 4 bases. The CDR3 consists of 12 residues. CDR3 DNA: TGTGCCAGTGGGACAGCTACCTATGGCTACACCTTC. It yields the protein CASGTATYGYTF.

This clonotype was detected a few times. The chain combines TRBV20-1 with TRBJ1-1; D call uncertain. The germline gives CDR1 DFQATT, CDR2 SNEGSKA (reference sequence). The CDR3 covers 13 residues. V dropped 0 bases and J dropped 1 base, with 6 bases sitting between them. The DNA of the CDR3 is TGCAGTGCTAGAGATGGTAGGAACACTGAAGCTTTCTTT. Translated: CSARDGRNTEAFF.

The chain recombines TRBV7-3 with TRBJ2-3; 10 bases are a match to TRBD1. Trimming cost V 8 bases and J 2 bases; bases outside gene matches: 1. The CDR3 extends over 13 amino acids. From germline, CDR1 is SGHTA and CDR2 FQGTGA. The CDR3 DNA is TGTGCCAGCGGACAGGGGGTCACAGATACGCAGTATTTT. Its protein product is CASGQGVTDTQYF. The complete variable domain, with remaining parts taken from reference TRBV7-3 and TRBJ2-3, reads GAGVSQTPSNKVTEKGKYVELRCDPISGHTALYWYRQSLGQGPEFLIYFQGTGAADDSGLPNDRFFAVRPEGSVSTLKIQRTERGDSAVYLCASGQGVTDTQYFGPGTRLTVL.

The V call is TRBV28, the J call TRBJ1-5; the D is unclear. The V end was cut by 3 bases, the J end by 2 bases, with 11 bases between. The CDR3 has 15 amino acids. CDR1 is MDHEN, CDR2 SYDVKM, per germline. The CDR3 bases are TGTGCCAGCAGTTTGTCAGGAAAGGGCAATCAGCCCCAGCATTTT. Translation: CASSLSGKGNQPQHF.

This clonotype has a handful of counts. The CDR3 region has the DNA TGTGCCAGCAGCTCGGGACTAGGTCACGAGCAGTACTTC. Protein product: CASSSGLGHEQYF. V usage is TRBV28 and J usage is TRBJ2-7; 8 bases line up with TRBD2. With V trimmed by 6 bases and J by 5 bases, 6 bases remained unmatched. Germline V gene data show CDR1 as MDHEN and CDR2 as SYDVKM. This CDR3 spans 13 amino acids.

A few counts support this clonotype. The chain joins TRBV29-1 to TRBJ1-2; D not certain. V lost 2 bases to trimming and J lost 6 bases, with 10 bases between them. The V gene's germline CDR1 is SQVTM and CDR2 ANQGSEA. The CDR3 sequence is 12 residues long. The DNA for the CDR3 is TGCAGCGTTGAAAAAACTCAAGATGGCTACACCTTC. It specifies CSVEKTQDGYTF.

CDR3 sequence (DNA): TGTGCCAGCAGACCAGGCACAGGGAGCTCCTACAATGAGCAGTTCTTC. It is translated as CASRPGTGSSYNEQFF. This sequence joins TRBV7-2 and TRBJ2-1, with a possible D match to TRBD1 (6 bases). Germline V gene data show CDR1 as SGHTA and CDR2 as FQGNSA. V lost 6 bases and J 0 bases, leaving 15 bases between the germline ends. CDR3 length: 16 amino acids. The full variable domain, its missing parts supplied by reference TRBV7-2 and TRBJ2-1, is GAGVSQSPSNKVTEKGKDVELRCDPISGHTALYWYRQSLGQGLEFLIYFQGNSAPDKSGLPSDRFSAERTGGSVSTLTIQRTQQEDSAVYLCASRPGTGSSYNEQFFGPGTRLTVL.

Ten or more counts support this clonotype. The V gene is TRBV7-9, the J gene TRBJ2-3; D unresolved. Germline V gene data show CDR1 as SEHNR and CDR2 as FQNEAQ (reference sequence). V lost 4 bases to trimming and J lost 1 base, with 3 bases between them. The CDR3 covers 12 residues. The chain's CDR3 is CASSSRTDTQYF. The DNA of the CDR3 is TGTGCCAGCAGCTCTCGCACAGATACGCAGTATTTT.

This chain links TRBV12-3 or TRBV12-4 with TRBJ2-3, with TRBD2 identical over 9 bases. The CDR3 spans 16 residues. The V gene end was trimmed by 2 bases and the J gene end by 4 bases; junction bases not matched to a gene: 7. The CDR3 protein is CASSLIAGGPSDTQYF. The CDR3 bases are TGTGCCAGCAGTTTAATTGCGGGAGGGCCTTCAGATACGCAGTATTTT.

This clonotype turned up a few times. The rearrangement uses TRBV28 and TRBJ2-1; 11 nucleotides line up with TRBD2. There are 16 residues in the CDR3. The trim removed 5 bases at V and 4 bases at J, leaving 7 bases unmatched. Germline V gives CDR1 MDHEN, CDR2 SYDVKM. CDR3 in DNA: TGTGCCAGCAGTCCTCCCGGGACTAGCGGTTACAATGAGCAGTTCTTC. The encoded protein is CASSPPGTSGYNEQFF.

This clonotype was observed a few times. This chain joins TRBV4-1 and TRBJ2-1; the D call may be TRBD1 or TRBD2 (5 bases each). The ends were cut back, 4 bases at V and 4 bases at J, with 17 bases in the middle. The CDR3 covers 16 residues. The V gene's germline CDR1 is MGHRA and CDR2 YSYEKL. In nucleotides, the CDR3 is TGCGCCAGCAGCCGGGACCCTGGCAGTAATTACAATGAGCAGTTCTTC. Its translation: CASSRDPGSNYNEQFF.

This chain joins TRBV7-2 and TRBJ2-7; a possible D gene is TRBD1 (6 bases). This CDR3 is 14 amino acids long. The V gene's germline CDR1 is SGHTA and CDR2 FQGNSA. The V end was cut by 5 bases, the J end by 3 bases, with 14 bases between. CDR3 loop: CASSPYGQLYEQYF. CDR3 in DNA: TGTGCCAGCAGCCCCTACGGACAGCTCTACGAGCAGTACTTC.

This clonotype was counted between two and nine times. The V and J genes are TRBV7-2 and TRBJ2-5; weak D call: TRBD1 (6 bases). The CDR3 extends over 15 amino acids. Per germline, CDR1 SGHTA and CDR2 FQGNSA. Trimming took off 0 bases at V and 1 base at J, with 9 bases between the two ends. The CDR3 loop reads CASSLAGQTQETQYF. The CDR3 coding sequence is TGTGCCAGCAGCTTAGCAGGACAGACCCAAGAGACCCAGTACTTC.

This clonotype was seen a few times. V and J are TRBV20-1 and TRBJ1-2; D ambiguous. This CDR3 region has 9 residues. The V end lost 6 bases, the J end lost 9 bases, and 8 bases lay between the germline ends. The germline V gene has CDR1 DFQATT and CDR2 SNEGSKA (reference sequence). This CDR3 reads CSAPLSYTF. CDR3 DNA: TGCAGTGCCCCCTTAAGCTACACCTTC.

The rearrangement joins TRBV5-6 to TRBJ2-3; D might be TRBD1 (6 bases). CDR1 and CDR2 (germline): SGHDT, YYEEEE. The CDR3 loop spans 14 amino acids. Trimming stripped 4 bases from V and 4 bases from J, with 13 bases between. The CDR3 DNA reads TGTGCCAGCAGCACCGGGACACCTGCAGATACGCAGTATTTT. Amino acid sequence: CASSTGTPADTQYF.

This clonotype was observed a few times. The gene calls are TRBV5-1 and TRBJ1-1; a possible D gene is TRBD1 (6 bases). Germline-derived CDR1 and CDR2 are SGHRS and YFSETQ. The CDR3 sequence is 15 residues long. The ends were cut back, 2 bases at V and 4 bases at J, with 15 bases in the middle. CDR3 sequence reads: CASSLTGQDFTEAFF. In DNA, the CDR3 is TGCGCCAGCAGCTTAACAGGGCAGGATTTCACTGAAGCTTTCTTT.